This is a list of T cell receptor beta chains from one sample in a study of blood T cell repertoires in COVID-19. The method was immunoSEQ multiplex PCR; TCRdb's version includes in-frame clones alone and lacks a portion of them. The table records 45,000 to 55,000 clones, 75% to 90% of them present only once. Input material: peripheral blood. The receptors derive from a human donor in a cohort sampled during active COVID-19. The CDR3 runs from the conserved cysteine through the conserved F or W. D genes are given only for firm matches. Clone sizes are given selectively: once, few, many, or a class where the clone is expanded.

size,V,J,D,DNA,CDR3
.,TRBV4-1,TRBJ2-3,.,TGCGCCAGCAGCCAAGTGAAGATCAGGAGCACAGATACGCAGTATTTT,CASSQVKIRSTDTQYF
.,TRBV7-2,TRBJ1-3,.,TGTGCCAGCAGCGCCCAAACTTGGTCCGGAAACACCATATATTTT,CASSAQTWSGNTIYF
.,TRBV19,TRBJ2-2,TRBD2,TGTGCCAGTGAGACGACTAGCCGGACCGGGGAGCTGTTTTTT,CASETTSRTGELFF
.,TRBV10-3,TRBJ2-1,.,TGTGCCATCAGTGACCTAGCTAAGCAGTTCTTC,CAISDLAKQFF
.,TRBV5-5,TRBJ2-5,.,TGTGCCAGCAGCTTGGGGTACGGGTATCAAGAGACCCAGTACTTC,CASSLGYGYQETQYF
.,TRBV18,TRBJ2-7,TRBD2,TGTGCCAGCTCACCTAGCGGGAGAACGGACGAGCAGTACTTC,CASSPSGRTDEQYF
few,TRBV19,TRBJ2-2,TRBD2,TGTGCCAGTAGTGGCGGGCTAGCGGGGACTCCGAACACCGGGGAGCTGTTTTTT,CASSGGLAGTPNTGELFF
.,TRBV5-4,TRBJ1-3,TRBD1,TGTGCCAGCAGCTTGGACGGGACAGGGGCTGGAAACACCATATATTTT,CASSLDGTGAGNTIYF
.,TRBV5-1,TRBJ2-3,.,TGCGCCAGCAGCTTGGAAGGGGTATCCACAGATACGCAGTATTTT,CASSLEGVSTDTQYF
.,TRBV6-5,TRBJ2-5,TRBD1,TGTGCCAGCAGTCGAAACAGGGGAGTAAAGACCCAGTACTTC,CASSRNRGVKTQYF
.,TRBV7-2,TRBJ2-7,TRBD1,TGTGCCAGCAGCTTAGGGACAGGGCTCTCATACGAGCAGTACTTC,CASSLGTGLSYEQYF
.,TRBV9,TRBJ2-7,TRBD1,TGTGCCAGCAGCGTAGGACAGGGGGTTAATTTGTACGAGCAGTACTTC,CASSVGQGVNLYEQYF
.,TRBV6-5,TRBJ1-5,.,TGTGCCAGCAGATTGACATCTGGCAATCAGCCCCAGCATTTT,CASRLTSGNQPQHF
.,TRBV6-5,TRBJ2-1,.,TGTGCCAGCAGGAGGAGGTATGGTGAGCAGTTCTTC,CASRRRYGEQFF
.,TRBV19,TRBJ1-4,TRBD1,TGTGCCAGTAGTCTTGACCGGGACAGGGGACAGACTAATGAAAAACTGTTTTTT,CASSLDRDRGQTNEKLFF
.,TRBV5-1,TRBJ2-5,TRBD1,TGCGCCAGCAGCATCGACAGGGCGACGTTGCAAGAGACCCAGTACTTC,CASSIDRATLQETQYF
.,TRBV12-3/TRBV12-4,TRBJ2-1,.,TGTGCCAGCAGTTTAATCGGAGATGAGCAGTTCTTC,CASSLIGDEQFF
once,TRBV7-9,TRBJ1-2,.,TGTGCCAGCAGCTTTCTAAGGTCGACAAGAACGAACTATGGCTACACCTTC,CASSFLRSTRTNYGYTF
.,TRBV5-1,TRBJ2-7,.,TGCGCCAGCAGCTTGACTAGTTACGAGCAGTACTTC,CASSLTSYEQYF
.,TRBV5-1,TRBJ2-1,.,TGCGCCAGCAGCCCACCGGGGGTTCGGGGCTACAATGAGCAGTTCTTC,CASSPPGVRGYNEQFF
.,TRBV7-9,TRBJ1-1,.,TGTGCCAGCAGTTATTCAGGGGTCACTGAAGCTTTCTTT,CASSYSGVTEAFF
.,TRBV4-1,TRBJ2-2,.,TGCGCCAGCAGCCAAGCGGTTAGCCGGGCCGGGGAGCTGTTTTTT,CASSQAVSRAGELFF
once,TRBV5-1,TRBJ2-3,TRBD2,TGCGCCAGCAGCTTGGAACCTGGGGGGGAAAGTTTAAATACGCAGTATTTT,CASSLEPGGESLNTQYF
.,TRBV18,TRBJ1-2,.,TGTGCCAGCTCACCGGACAGAAACTATGGCTACACCTTC,CASSPDRNYGYTF
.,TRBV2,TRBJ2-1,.,TGTGCCAGCACCCAAGACAGATCCTACAATGAGCAGTTCTTC,CASTQDRSYNEQFF
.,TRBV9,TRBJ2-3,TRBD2,TGTGCCAGCAGCGCCACTAGCGGGGGGGCCGACGGCACAGATACGCAGTATTTT,CASSATSGGADGTDTQYF
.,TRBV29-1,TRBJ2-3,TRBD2,TGCAGCGTTGCCGCGGGAGTAATAGATACGCAGTATTTT,CSVAAGVIDTQYF
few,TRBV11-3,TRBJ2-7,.,TGTGCCAGCAGCTTAGAAGGCAGGGGGGCCGAGCAGTACTTC,CASSLEGRGAEQYF
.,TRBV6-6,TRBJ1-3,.,TGTGCCAGCAGTTACACAGGGCGGGTGAACACCATATATTTT,CASSYTGRVNTIYF
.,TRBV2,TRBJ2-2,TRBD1,TGTGCCAGCAGGATAGGACAGGGAGGTACCGGGGAGCTGTTTTTT,CASRIGQGGTGELFF
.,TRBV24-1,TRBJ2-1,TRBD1,TGTGCCACCAGTGACAGGGGGACAGGGCTCAATGAGCAGTTCTTC,CATSDRGTGLNEQFF
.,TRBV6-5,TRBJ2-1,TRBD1,TGTGCCAGCAGTTACTCGATGCTGTACGCGACAGGGGAGCAGTTCTTC,CASSYSMLYATGEQFF
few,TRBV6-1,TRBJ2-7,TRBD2,TGTGCCACCGGGGGGGTCCCCTACGAGCAGTACTTC,CATGGVPYEQYF
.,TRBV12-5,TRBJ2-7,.,TGTGCTAGTGGTACGGGGACACCGTATACCTACGAGCAGTACTTC,CASGTGTPYTYEQYF
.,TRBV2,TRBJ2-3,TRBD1,TGTGCCAGCAGTGAATGGCAGGGACAGGGGGTCACAGATACGCAGTATTTT,CASSEWQGQGVTDTQYF
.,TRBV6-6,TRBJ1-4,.,TGTGCCAGCAGTTACGGGGCGGGGGAAAAACTGTTTTTT,CASSYGAGEKLFF
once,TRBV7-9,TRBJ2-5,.,TGTGCCAGCAGCTTAGCGCGGTCCCGGGAAAGAGAGACCCAGTACTTC,CASSLARSRERETQYF
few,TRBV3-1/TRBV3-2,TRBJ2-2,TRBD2,TGTGCCAGCAGCGGGGGACTAGCGAATGTCGGGGAGCTGTTTTTT,CASSGGLANVGELFF
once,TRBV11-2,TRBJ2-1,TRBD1,TGTGCCAGCAGCTTATTGGGACAGGGGGACAATGAGCAGTTCTTC,CASSLLGQGDNEQFF
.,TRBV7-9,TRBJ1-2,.,TGTGCCAGCAGCTTAGGGCAGTTCTATGGCTACACCTTC,CASSLGQFYGYTF
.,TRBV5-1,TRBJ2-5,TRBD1,TGCGCCAGCAGCTTGGAGGGACAGGGGGCGAAGACCCAGTACTTC,CASSLEGQGAKTQYF
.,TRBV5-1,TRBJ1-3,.,TGCGCCAGCAGATCGGACAGCTCTGGAAACACCATATATTTT,CASRSDSSGNTIYF
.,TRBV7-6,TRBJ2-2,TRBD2,TGTGCCAGCAGCCCACGTGACGCGGGGGGGAACACCGGGGAGCTGTTTTTT,CASSPRDAGGNTGELFF
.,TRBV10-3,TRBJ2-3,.,TGTGCCATCAGTGCCGCGGATACGCAGTATTTT,CAISAADTQYF
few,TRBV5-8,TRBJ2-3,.,TGTGCCAGCAGCCGAGGCTGGGCCGGGAATACGCAGTATTTT,CASSRGWAGNTQYF
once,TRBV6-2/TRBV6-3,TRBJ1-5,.,TGTGCCAGCAGTTACGGAGGGTCGCCAAATCAGCCCCAGCATTTT,CASSYGGSPNQPQHF
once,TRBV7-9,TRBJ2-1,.,TGTGCCAGCAGCTTAGACGGGAGTTGGGCCTACAATGAGCAGTTCTTC,CASSLDGSWAYNEQFF
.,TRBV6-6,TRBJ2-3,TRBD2,TGTGCCAGCAGTCCGTGGACTAGCGGGGGAAGCACAGATACGCAGTATTTT,CASSPWTSGGSTDTQYF
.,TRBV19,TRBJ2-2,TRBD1,TGTGCCAGTAGTATAGGAAACAGGGGGCGGACCGGGGAGCTGTTTTTT,CASSIGNRGRTGELFF
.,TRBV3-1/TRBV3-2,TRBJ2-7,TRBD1,TGTGCCAGCACCCGATCCGGGACAGGGCCCCATGAGCAGTACTTC,CASTRSGTGPHEQYF
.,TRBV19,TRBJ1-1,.,TGTGCCAGTAGTATGGGGCTTGGCACTGAAGCTTTCTTT,CASSMGLGTEAFF
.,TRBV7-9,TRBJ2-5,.,TGTGCCAGCAGCTTATATAGTTCCCAAGAGACCCAGTACTTC,CASSLYSSQETQYF
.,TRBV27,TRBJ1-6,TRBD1,TGTGCCAGCAGTTCGGCAGGGGGCGCGATGAATTCACCCCTCCACTTT,CASSSAGGAMNSPLHF
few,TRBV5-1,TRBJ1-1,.,TGCGCCAGCAGCTTGGTTGAGGAGGGGATATGGAACACTGAAGCTTTCTTT,CASSLVEEGIWNTEAFF
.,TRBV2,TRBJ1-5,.,TGTGCCAGCAGCGTGGGGCAGAACATTCAGCCCCAGCATTTT,CASSVGQNIQPQHF
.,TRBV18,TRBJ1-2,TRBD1,TGTGCCAGCTCACCGGACAGGGCGAGCTCGGATGGCTACACCTTC,CASSPDRASSDGYTF
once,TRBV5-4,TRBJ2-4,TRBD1,TGTGCCAGCAGCACAAAGACAGGGAATCTAAACATTCAGTACTTC,CASSTKTGNLNIQYF
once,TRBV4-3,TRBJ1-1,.,TGCGCCAGCAGCCAAGATCTTAAGCGTGAAGCTTTCTTT,CASSQDLKREAFF
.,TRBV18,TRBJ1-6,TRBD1,TGTGCCAGCTCACCAACGAAGGACAGGGCTTCACCCCTCCACTTT,CASSPTKDRASPLHF
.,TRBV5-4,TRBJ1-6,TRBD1,TGTGCCAGCAGCGGCCCCACCGGGACAGTGCTTTCACCCCTCCACTTT,CASSGPTGTVLSPLHF